Shown below are 23 T cell receptor beta chains from a single sample sequenced in a study of blood T cell repertoires in COVID-19. Repertoires were generated with immunoSEQ multiplex PCR, while TCRdb's copy carries only in-frame clones and drops some. The sample contains 110,000 to 150,000 clones, nearly 85% of which appear only once. Sequenced material: peripheral blood. The receptors were gathered from a human donor in a cohort sampled during active COVID-19.

This clone was detected only once. The chain joins TRBV9 to TRBJ2-7; 7 bases are a match to TRBD1. CDR1 is SGDLS and CDR2 is YYNGEE in the germline V gene. The CDR3 is 14 residues long. J lost 3 bases, V lost 4 bases, and 7 bases had no gene match. In DNA form, the CDR3 reads TGTGCCAGCAGCTTTAAGACAGGGTGCTACGAGCAGTACGTC. Encoded protein: CASSFKTGCYEQYV.

For the CDR3, the DNA is TGTGCCAGCAGCCCGGGGACTAGCGGTTACAATGAGCAGTTCTTC. Encoded protein: CASSPGTSGYNEQFF. V is TRBV11-3 and J is TRBJ2-1; 11 nucleotides line up with TRBD2. Germline assignment: CDR1 SGHNT and CDR2 YENEEA. V lost 5 bases, J lost 4 bases, and 4 bases stayed unmatched. The CDR3 covers 15 residues. Supplemented by reference TRBV11-3 and TRBJ2-1, the full variable domain reads EAGVVQSPRYKIIEKKQPVAFWCNPISGHNTLYWYLQNLGQGPELLIRYENEEAVDDSQLPKDRFSAERLKGVDSTLKIQPAELGDSAVYLCASSPGTSGYNEQFFGPGTRLTVL.

This chain links TRBV5-1 with TRBJ2-2, with 7 bases lining up with TRBD1. The CDR3 spans 16 residues. Per germline, CDR1 SGHRS and CDR2 YFSETQ. The V and J ends lost 0 bases and 6 bases, in that order; junction bases with no gene match: 8. The CDR3 sequence is CASSLDRTGGSGELFF. The CDR3 coding sequence is TGCGCCAGCAGCTTGGATAGGACAGGAGGATCCGGGGAGCTGTTTTTT.

The rearrangement uses TRBV9 and TRBJ1-4, with D possibly being TRBD1 (5 bases). The CDR3 consists of 15 residues. Per the germline V gene, CDR1 is SGDLS and CDR2 is YYNGEE. Trimming left V 3 bases short and J 5 bases short, with 14 bases between. For the CDR3, the DNA is TGTGCCAGCAGCGCCGGGCCAGGGTTAAATGAAAAACTGTTTTTT. Its translation: CASSAGPGLNEKLFF. Using reference TRBV9 and TRBJ1-4 for the parts outside the CDR3, the full variable domain is DSGVTQTPKHLITATGQRVTLRCSPRSGDLSVYWYQQSLDQGLQFLIQYYNGEERAKGNILERFSAQQFPDLHSELNLSSLELGDSALYFCASSAGPGLNEKLFFGSGTQLSVL.

This clone was seen more than once but under ten times. This sequence joins TRBV9 and TRBJ2-7; D is unresolved. The length of the CDR3 is 15 residues. Germline assignment: CDR1 SGDLS and CDR2 YYNGEE. The ends were cut back, 0 bases at V and 0 bases at J, with 10 bases in the middle. The CDR3 is CASSVEAGRSYEQYF. For the CDR3, the DNA is TGTGCCAGCAGCGTAGAGGCAGGCCGCTCCTACGAGCAGTACTTC.

The chain joins TRBV25-1 to TRBJ2-1; 11 bases align to TRBD1. The trim removed 3 bases at V and 10 bases at J, leaving 11 bases unmatched. The CDR3 contains 16 residues. Germline V gene sequence: CDR1 MGHDK, CDR2 SYGVNS. CDR3 DNA: TGTGCCAGCAGTGATGACATCGGACAGGGGGCAATAGAGCAGTTCTTC. Residues: CASSDDIGQGAIEQFF.

The rearrangement joins TRBV11-2 to TRBJ2-5; tentative D call: TRBD1 (6 bases). V was shortened by 7 bases and J by 3 bases, with 18 bases between the two germline ends. CDR1 SGHAT and CDR2 FQNNGV come from the germline V gene. The CDR3 covers 15 residues. The CDR3 here is CASTPQGMEEETQYF. As DNA, the CDR3 is TGTGCCAGCACCCCCCAGGGGATGGAGGAAGAGACCCAGTACTTC.

This clone was counted a single time. The chain recombines TRBV2 with TRBJ2-5; 8 nucleotides line up with TRBD1. Germline V gene lookup returns CDR1 SNHLY and CDR2 FYNNEI. V lost 3 bases and J lost 6; bases outside the gene matches: 6. The CDR3 length is 14 residues. The CDR3 region has the DNA TGTGCCAGCAGTGAGGCAGGGGGCACGCAGACCCAGTACTTC. It translates to CASSEAGGTQTQYF. Filled out from reference TRBV2 and TRBJ2-5, the complete variable domain reads EPEVTQTPSHQVTQMGQEVILRCVPISNHLYFYWYRQILGQKVEFLVSFYNNEISEKSEIFDDQFSVERPDGSNFTLKIRSTKLEDSAMYFCASSEAGGTQTQYFGPGTRLLVL.

The rearrangement links TRBV27 to TRBJ1-2; 8 bases fit TRBD1. This CDR3 comprises 15 residues. Trimming took 6 bases from V and 8 from J; bases not matched to a gene: 14. Germline CDR1 and CDR2: MNHEY and SMNVEV (reference sequence). This CDR3 reads CASSRSQTGARGYTF. The CDR3 nucleotides are TGTGCCAGCAGCCGGAGTCAGACAGGGGCTCGCGGCTACACCTTC.

This clone was seen more than once but under ten times. This rearrangement joins TRBV19 to TRBJ2-4; 8 positions match TRBD1. J was trimmed by 3 bases and V by 6 bases; bases with no gene match: 7. The CDR3 runs to 15 residues. Per germline, CDR1 LNHDA and CDR2 SQIVND (reference sequence). The CDR3 is CASRDRARVKNIQYF. Here the CDR3 DNA reads TGTGCCAGTAGGGACAGGGCCAGAGTCAAAAACATTCAGTACTTC.

V usage is TRBV30 and J usage is TRBJ1-5; the D gene is possibly TRBD1 (5 bases). This CDR3 comprises 14 residues. Trimming stripped 0 bases from V and 8 bases from J, with 14 bases between. Germline-derived CDR1 and CDR2 are GTSNPN and SVGIG (reference sequence). The CDR3 region is CAWSVGHGGEPQHF. DNA of the CDR3: TGTGCCTGGAGTGTAGGGCACGGGGGTGAGCCCCAGCATTTT.

The CDR3 sequence is CASSTTDTQYF. The CDR3 nucleotides are TGCGCCAGCAGCACAACAGATACGCAGTATTTT. This chain links TRBV5-1 with TRBJ2-3, with D hard to call. The length of the CDR3 is 11 residues. Trimming left V 4 bases short and J 3 bases short, with 3 bases between. Germline assignment: CDR1 SGHRS and CDR2 YFSETQ.

The chain is built from TRBV5-1 and TRBJ1-6, with TRBD1 identical over 8 bases. Germline CDR1 reads SGHRS; CDR2 reads YFSETQ. V gave up 4 bases and J gave up 10 bases; unmatched junction bases: 7. There are 14 residues in the CDR3. This CDR3 reads CASSVDRVASPLHF. CDR3 coding DNA: TGCGCCAGCAGCGTGGACAGGGTGGCCTCACCCCTCCACTTT.

The V and J genes are TRBV4-3 and TRBJ2-3; 7 nucleotides match TRBD2. The CDR3 contains 17 residues. Germline V CDR1 and CDR2: LGHNA, YSLEER. J was trimmed by 1 base and V by 0 bases; bases with no gene match: 7. This chain's CDR3 is CASSQDLPGRGTDTQYF. The CDR3 DNA follows: TGCGCCAGCAGCCAAGATCTACCAGGGAGGGGCACAGATACGCAGTATTTT.

V usage is TRBV19 and J usage is TRBJ2-3; 13 bases fit TRBD2. This CDR3 is 14 amino acids long. Losses at the gene ends were 8 bases for V and 6 bases for J; bases not matched to a gene: 5. Germline CDR1 is LNHDA and CDR2 is SQIVND (reference sequence). This chain's CDR3 is CASSGLAGVDTQYF. CDR3 sequence (DNA): TGTGCCAGTTCCGGACTAGCGGGAGTCGATACGCAGTATTTT.

The chain employs TRBV9 and TRBJ2-3, with 8 bases fitting TRBD2. The J segment lost 4 bases and the V segment lost 2 bases, leaving 6 bases of the junction unmatched. CDR3 length: 15 residues. Per germline, CDR1 SGDLS and CDR2 YYNGEE. Written as DNA, the CDR3 is TGTGCCAGCAGCGTTTTAGCGGGATGGGCAGATACGCAGTATTTT. Residues: CASSVLAGWADTQYF.

This chain links TRBV11-3 with TRBJ2-3, with TRBD2 as a possible D gene (5 bases). CDR1 and CDR2 (germline): SGHNT, YENEEA. This CDR3 comprises 14 residues. Trimming stripped 4 bases from V and 0 bases from J, with 8 bases between. CDR3 bases: TGTGCCAGCAGCTCAAGGACTAGCACAGATACGCAGTATTTT. This codes for CASSSRTSTDTQYF.

This chain's CDR3 is CASSQEVLYEQFF. The CDR3 coding sequence is TGTGCCAGCAGCCAAGAAGTCCTATATGAGCAGTTCTTC. The rearrangement uses TRBV3-1 (or the pseudogene TRBV3-2) and TRBJ2-1; D call uncertain. V lost 0 bases, J lost 8 bases, and 8 bases lay in between. Germline loops: CDR1 LGHDT, CDR2 YNNKEL (reference sequence). The CDR3 covers 13 residues.

This CDR3 is CASSVGTDNSLYGYTF. CDR3 sequence (DNA): TGTGCCAGCAGCGTTGGGACAGACAATTCCCTCTATGGCTACACCTTC. The chain links TRBV7-9 to TRBJ1-2; TRBD1 matches 7 bases. CDR3 length: 16 residues. V dropped 5 bases and J dropped 4; count of bases not matched to a gene: 13. The germline V gene encodes CDR1 SEHNR and CDR2 FQNEAQ (reference sequence). Filled out from reference TRBV7-9 and TRBJ1-2, the complete variable domain reads DTGVSQNPRHKITKRGQNVTFRCDPISEHNRLYWYRQTLGQGPEFLTYFQNEAQLEKSRLLSDRFSAERPKGSFSTLEIQRTEQGDSAMYLCASSVGTDNSLYGYTFGSGTRLTVV.

V and J are TRBV6-2 or TRBV6-3 and TRBJ1-2; 8 bases agree with TRBD1. Germline-derived CDR1 and CDR2 are MNHEY and SVGEGT. Trimming removed 2 bases from V and 5 bases from J; junction bases left unmatched: 7. The CDR3 has 15 amino acids. The CDR3 DNA sequence: TGTGCCAGCAGTTACAGAGGACAGGGTAGTTATGGCTACACCTTC. Amino acids: CASSYRGQGSYGYTF.

The rearrangement links TRBV6-2 or TRBV6-3 to TRBJ2-5, with a tentative D call TRBD2 (6 bases). CDR1 is MNHEY, CDR2 SVGEGT, per germline. CDR3 length equals 14 residues. V shed 6 bases and J shed 7 bases, with 18 bases lying between them. The CDR3, as DNA: TGTGCCAGCAGCCCAGGGCGGGGTCGGGGGACCCAGTACTTC. Its translation: CASSPGRGRGTQYF.

The chain couples TRBV18 to TRBJ2-2; no clear D. Germline V lookup: CDR1 KGHSH, CDR2 LQKENI. This CDR3 is built from 11 residues. Between the trimmed V and J ends, which lost 7 bases and 11 bases, there was a span of 11 bases. Here the CDR3 reads CASLATDELFF. The CDR3, as DNA: TGTGCCAGCTTGGCCACAGACGAGCTGTTTTTT.

This chain connects TRBV7-2 to TRBJ2-3; TRBD2 matches 16 bases. Trimming took 1 base from V and 4 from J; bases not matched to a gene: 8. Germline CDR1 is SGHTA and CDR2 is FQGNSA. The CDR3 has 19 amino acids. The CDR3 DNA sequence: TGTGCCAGCAGCTTAGTCCCGGGACTAGCGGGAGGGCCCCCAGATACGCAGTATTTT. Translated, it gives CASSLVPGLAGGPPDTQYF.